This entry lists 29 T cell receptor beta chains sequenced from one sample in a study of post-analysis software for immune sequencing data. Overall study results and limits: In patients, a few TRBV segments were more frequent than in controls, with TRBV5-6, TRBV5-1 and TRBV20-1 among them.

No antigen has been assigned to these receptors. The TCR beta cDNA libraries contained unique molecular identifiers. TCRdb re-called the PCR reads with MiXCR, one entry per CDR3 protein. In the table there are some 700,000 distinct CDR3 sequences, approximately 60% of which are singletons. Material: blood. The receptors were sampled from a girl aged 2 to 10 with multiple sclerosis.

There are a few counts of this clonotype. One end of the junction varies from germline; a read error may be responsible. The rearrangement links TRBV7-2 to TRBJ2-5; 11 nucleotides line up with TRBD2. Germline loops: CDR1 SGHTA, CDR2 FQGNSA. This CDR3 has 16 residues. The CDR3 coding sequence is TGTGCCAGCAGCTTGACTAGCGGGGTGTACCAAAAGACCCAGTACTTC. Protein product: CASSLTSGVYQKTQYF.

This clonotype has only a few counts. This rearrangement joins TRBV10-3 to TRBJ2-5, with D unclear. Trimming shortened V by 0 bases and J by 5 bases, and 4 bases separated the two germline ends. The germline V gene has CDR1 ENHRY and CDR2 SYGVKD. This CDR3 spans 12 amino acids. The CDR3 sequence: CAISESGETQYF. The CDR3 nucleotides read TGTGCCATCAGTGAGTCCGGGGAGACCCAGTACTTC.

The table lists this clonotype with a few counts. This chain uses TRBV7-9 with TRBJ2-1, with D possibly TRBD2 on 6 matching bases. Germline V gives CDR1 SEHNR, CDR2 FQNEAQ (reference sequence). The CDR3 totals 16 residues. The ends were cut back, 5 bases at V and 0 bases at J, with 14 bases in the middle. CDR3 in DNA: TGTGCCAGCAGCCCGGAGGGCTCCAGCTCCTACAATGAGCAGTTCTTC. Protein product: CASSPEGSSSYNEQFF.

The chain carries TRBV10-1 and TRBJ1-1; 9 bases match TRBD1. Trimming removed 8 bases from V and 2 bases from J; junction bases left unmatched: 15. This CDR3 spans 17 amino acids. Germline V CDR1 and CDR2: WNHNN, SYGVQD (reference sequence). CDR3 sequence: CASVTRGQGIINTEAFF. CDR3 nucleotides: TGCGCCAGCGTAACCCGTGGACAGGGGATTATAAACACTGAAGCTTTCTTT.

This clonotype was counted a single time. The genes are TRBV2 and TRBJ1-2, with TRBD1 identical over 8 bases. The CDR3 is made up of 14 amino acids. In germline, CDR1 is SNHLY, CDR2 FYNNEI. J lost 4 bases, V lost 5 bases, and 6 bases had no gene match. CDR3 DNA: TGTGCCAGCAGTAGGACAGGGCTCTTCTATGGCTACACCTTC. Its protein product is CASSRTGLFYGYTF.

The CDR3 region has the DNA TGTGCCAGCAGCCAAGATGTGGGGGAGCCTCTCTACGAGCAGTACTTC. Translation: CASSQDVGEPLYEQYF. V usage is TRBV3-1 and J usage is TRBJ2-7; perhaps D is TRBD1 or TRBD2 (5 bases each). The CDR3 is made up of 16 amino acids. The V and J ends lost 0 bases and 3 bases respectively, with 15 bases between them. Germline CDR1 LGHDT, CDR2 YNNKEL (reference sequence).

CDR3 nucleotides: TGCAGTGCTAGAGAAGGCGGGGGGTACTACAATGAGCAGTTCTTC. This encodes CSAREGGGYYNEQFF. The chain has TRBV20-1 and TRBJ2-1; TRBD2 agrees at 8 bases. Unmatched junction bases numbered 4, after V lost 0 bases and J lost 3 bases. The germline V gene has CDR1 DFQATT and CDR2 SNEGSKA (reference sequence). The CDR3 has 15 amino acids.

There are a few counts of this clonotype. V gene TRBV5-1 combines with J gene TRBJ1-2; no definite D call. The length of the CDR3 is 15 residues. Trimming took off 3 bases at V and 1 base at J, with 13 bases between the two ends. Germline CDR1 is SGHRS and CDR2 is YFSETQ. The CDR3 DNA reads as TGCGCCAGCAGCTACAGTAGCGGGGTTAACTATGGCTACACCTTC. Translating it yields CASSYSSGVNYGYTF.

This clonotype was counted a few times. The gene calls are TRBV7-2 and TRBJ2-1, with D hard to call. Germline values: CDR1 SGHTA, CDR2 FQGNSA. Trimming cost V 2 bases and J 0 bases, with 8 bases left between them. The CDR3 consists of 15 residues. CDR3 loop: CASSLRRSSYNEQFF. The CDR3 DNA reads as TGTGCCAGCAGCTTAAGGCGGAGCTCCTACAATGAGCAGTTCTTC.

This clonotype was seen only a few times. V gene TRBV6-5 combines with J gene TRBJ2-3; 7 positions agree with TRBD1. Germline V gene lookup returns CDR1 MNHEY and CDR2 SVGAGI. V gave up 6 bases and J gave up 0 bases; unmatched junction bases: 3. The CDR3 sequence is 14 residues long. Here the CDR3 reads CASRMTGSTDTQYF. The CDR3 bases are TGTGCCAGCAGGATGACAGGGAGCACAGATACGCAGTATTTT.

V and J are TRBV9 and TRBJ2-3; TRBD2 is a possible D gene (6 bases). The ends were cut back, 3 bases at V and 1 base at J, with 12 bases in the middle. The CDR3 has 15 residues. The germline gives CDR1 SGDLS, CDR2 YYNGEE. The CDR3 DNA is TGTGCCAGCAGCGCGGCGGGATTTGGCACAGATACGCAGTATTTT. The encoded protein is CASSAAGFGTDTQYF. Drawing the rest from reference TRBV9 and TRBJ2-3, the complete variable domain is DSGVTQTPKHLITATGQRVTLRCSPRSGDLSVYWYQQSLDQGLQFLIQYYNGEERAKGNILERFSAQQFPDLHSELNLSSLELGDSALYFCASSAAGFGTDTQYFGPGTRLTVL.

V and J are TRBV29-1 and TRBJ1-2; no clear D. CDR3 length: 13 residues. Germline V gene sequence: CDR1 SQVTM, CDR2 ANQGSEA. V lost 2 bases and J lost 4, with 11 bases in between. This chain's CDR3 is CSVESGESYGYTF. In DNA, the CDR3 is TGCAGCGTTGAATCCGGGGAGAGCTATGGCTACACCTTC.

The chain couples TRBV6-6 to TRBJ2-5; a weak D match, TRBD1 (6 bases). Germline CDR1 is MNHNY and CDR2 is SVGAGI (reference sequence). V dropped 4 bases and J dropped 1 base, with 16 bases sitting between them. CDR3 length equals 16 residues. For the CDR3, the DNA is TGTGCCAGCAGTTCCCTCACTGGACAGATCCAAGAGACCCAGTACTTC. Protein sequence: CASSSLTGQIQETQYF.

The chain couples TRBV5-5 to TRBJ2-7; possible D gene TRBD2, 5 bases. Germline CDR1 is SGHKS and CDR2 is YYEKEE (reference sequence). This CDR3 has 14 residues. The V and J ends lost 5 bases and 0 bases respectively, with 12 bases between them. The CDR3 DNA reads TGTGCCAGCAGACCCGGGAAAGGCTCCTACGAGCAGTACTTC. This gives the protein CASRPGKGSYEQYF.

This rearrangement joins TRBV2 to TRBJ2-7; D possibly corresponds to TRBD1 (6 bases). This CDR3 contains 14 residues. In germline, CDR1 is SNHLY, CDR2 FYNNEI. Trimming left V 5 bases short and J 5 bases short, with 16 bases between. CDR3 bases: TGTGCCAGCAGTAACAGGGTATCGGTCCACGAGCAGTACTTC. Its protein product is CASSNRVSVHEQYF.

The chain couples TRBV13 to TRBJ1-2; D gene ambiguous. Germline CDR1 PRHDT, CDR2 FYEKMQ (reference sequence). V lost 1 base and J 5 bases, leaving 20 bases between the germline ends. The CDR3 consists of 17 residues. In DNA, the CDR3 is TGTGCCAGCAGCTTAGACCAACTTTGGCCCACGCGGTATGGCTACACCTTC. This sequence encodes CASSLDQLWPTRYGYTF.

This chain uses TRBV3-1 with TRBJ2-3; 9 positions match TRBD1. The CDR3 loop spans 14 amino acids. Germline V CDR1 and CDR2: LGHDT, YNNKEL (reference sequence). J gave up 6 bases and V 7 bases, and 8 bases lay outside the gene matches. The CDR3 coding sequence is TGTGCCAGCAACCCACAGGGGGCCGATGATACGCAGTATTTT. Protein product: CASNPQGADDTQYF.

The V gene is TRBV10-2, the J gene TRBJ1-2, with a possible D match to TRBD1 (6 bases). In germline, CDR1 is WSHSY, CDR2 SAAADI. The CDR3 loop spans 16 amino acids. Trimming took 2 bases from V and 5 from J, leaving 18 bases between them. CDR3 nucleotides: TGCGCCAGCAGTGAGCCCGCTCTACAGGGAGCGTATGGCTACACCTTC. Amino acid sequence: CASSEPALQGAYGYTF.

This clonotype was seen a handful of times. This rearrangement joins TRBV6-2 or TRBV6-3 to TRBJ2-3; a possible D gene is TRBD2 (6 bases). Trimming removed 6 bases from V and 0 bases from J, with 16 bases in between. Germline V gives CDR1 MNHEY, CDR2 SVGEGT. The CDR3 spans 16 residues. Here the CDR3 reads CASSDHGLPSTDTQYF. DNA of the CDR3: TGTGCCAGCAGCGATCATGGACTACCTAGCACAGATACGCAGTATTTT.

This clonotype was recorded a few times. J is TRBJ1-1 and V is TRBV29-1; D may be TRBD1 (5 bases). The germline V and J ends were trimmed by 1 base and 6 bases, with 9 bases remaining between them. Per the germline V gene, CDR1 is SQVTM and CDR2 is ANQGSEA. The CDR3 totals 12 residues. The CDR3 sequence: CSVEAGDAEAFF. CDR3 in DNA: TGCAGCGTTGAAGCGGGGGACGCTGAAGCTTTCTTT.

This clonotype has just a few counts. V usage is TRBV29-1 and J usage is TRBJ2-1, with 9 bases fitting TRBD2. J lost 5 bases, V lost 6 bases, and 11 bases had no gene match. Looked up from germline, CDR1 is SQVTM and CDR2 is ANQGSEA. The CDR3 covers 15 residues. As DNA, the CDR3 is TGCAGCGTCCGGATAGCGGGAGCTGAGCACAATGAGCAGTTCTTC. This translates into CSVRIAGAEHNEQFF.

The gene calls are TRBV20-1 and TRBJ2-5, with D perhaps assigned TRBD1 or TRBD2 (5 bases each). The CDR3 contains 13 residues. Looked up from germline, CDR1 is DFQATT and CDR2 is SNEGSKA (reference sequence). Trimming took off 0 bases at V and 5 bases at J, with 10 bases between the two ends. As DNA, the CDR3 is TGCAGTGCTAGAGACAGGGAGTTGGAGACCCAGTACTTC. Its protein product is CSARDRELETQYF.

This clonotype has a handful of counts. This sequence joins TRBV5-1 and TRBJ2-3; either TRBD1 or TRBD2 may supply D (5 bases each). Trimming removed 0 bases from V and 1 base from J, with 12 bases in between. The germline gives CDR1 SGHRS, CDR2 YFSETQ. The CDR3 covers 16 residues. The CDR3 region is CASSLDLTAGTDTQYF. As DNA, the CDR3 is TGCGCCAGCAGCTTGGACCTGACAGCGGGCACAGATACGCAGTATTTT. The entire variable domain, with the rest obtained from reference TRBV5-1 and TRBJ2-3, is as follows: KAGVTQTPRYLIKTRGQQVTLSCSPISGHRSVSWYQQTPGQGLQFLFEYFSETQRNKGNFPGRFSGRQFSNSRSEMNVSTLELGDSALYLCASSLDLTAGTDTQYFGPGTRLTVL.

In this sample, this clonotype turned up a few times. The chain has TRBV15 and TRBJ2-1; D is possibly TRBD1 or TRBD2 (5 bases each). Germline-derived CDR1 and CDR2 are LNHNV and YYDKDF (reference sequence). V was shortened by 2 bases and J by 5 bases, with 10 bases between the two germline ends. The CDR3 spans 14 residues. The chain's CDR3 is CATSRSGGDNEQFF. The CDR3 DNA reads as TGTGCCACCAGCAGATCTGGGGGAGACAATGAGCAGTTCTTC. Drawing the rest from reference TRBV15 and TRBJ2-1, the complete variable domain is DAMVIQNPRYQVTQFGKPVTLSCSQTLNHNVMYWYQQKSSQAPKLLFHYYDKDFNNEADTPDNFQSRRPNTSFCFLDIRSPGLGDTAMYLCATSRSGGDNEQFFGPGTRLTVL.

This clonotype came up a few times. The DNA for the CDR3 is TGCGCCAGCAGCCAAGATCAGGCCAGACTATATGGCTACACCTTC. It encodes CASSQDQARLYGYTF. The V and J genes are TRBV4-3 and TRBJ1-2; the D is unclear. This CDR3 is built from 15 residues. V was shortened by 0 bases and J by 5 bases, with 13 bases between the two germline ends. Per germline, CDR1 LGHNA and CDR2 YSLEER.

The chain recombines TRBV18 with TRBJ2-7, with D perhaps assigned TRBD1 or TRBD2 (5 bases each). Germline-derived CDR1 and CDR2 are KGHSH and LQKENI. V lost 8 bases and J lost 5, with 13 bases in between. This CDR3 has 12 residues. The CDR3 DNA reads TGTGCCAGCAGGGACGTTAACCACGAGCAGTACTTC. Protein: CASRDVNHEQYF.

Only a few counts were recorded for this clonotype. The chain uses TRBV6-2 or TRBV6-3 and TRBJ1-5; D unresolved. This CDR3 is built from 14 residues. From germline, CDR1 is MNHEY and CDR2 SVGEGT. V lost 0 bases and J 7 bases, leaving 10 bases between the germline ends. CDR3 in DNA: TGTGCCAGCAGTTACTCAGGGATGCGGCAGCCCCAGCATTTT. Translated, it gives CASSYSGMRQPQHF.

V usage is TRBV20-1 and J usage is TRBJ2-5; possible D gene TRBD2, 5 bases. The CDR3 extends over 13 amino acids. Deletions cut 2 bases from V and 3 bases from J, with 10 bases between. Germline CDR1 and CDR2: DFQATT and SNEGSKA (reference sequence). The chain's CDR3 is CSARRTQEETQYF. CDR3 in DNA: TGCAGTGCTAGACGGACTCAGGAAGAGACCCAGTACTTC.

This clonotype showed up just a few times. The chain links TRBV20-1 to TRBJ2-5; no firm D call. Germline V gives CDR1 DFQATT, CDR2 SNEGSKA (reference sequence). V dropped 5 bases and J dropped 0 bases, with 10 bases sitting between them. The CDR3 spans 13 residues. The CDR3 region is CSAGHQNQETQYF. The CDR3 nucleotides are TGCAGTGCTGGGCACCAAAACCAAGAGACCCAGTACTTC.